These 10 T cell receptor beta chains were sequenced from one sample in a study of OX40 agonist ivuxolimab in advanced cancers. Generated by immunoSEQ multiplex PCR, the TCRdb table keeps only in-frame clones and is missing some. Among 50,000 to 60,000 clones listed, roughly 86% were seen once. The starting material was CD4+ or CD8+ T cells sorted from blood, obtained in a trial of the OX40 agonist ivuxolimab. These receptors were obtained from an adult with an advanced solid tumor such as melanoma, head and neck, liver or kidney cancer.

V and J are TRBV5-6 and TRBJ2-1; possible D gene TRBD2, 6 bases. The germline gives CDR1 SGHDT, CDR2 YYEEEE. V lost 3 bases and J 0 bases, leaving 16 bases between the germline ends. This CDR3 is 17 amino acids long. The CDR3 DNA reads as TGTGCCAGCAGCTACGGGACTGCTCCTATCTCCTACAATGAGCAGTTCTTC. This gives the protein CASSYGTAPISYNEQFF.

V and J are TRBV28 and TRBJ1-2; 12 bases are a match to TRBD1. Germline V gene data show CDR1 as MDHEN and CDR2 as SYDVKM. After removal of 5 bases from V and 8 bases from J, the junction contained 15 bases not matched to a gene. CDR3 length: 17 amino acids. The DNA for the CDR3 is TGTGCCAGCAGTGATACTCGGGACAGGGGGCTGGGTAAAGGCTACACCTTC. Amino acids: CASSDTRDRGLGKGYTF.

CDR3 sequence reads: CATTTHSNQPQHF. The CDR3 nucleotides are TGTGCCACCACGACACATAGCAATCAGCCCCAGCATTTT. The chain combines TRBV18 with TRBJ1-5; D ambiguous. The germline gives CDR1 KGHSH, CDR2 LQKENI. Trimming removed 10 bases at V and 0 bases at J, with 10 bases between. CDR3 length equals 13 residues.

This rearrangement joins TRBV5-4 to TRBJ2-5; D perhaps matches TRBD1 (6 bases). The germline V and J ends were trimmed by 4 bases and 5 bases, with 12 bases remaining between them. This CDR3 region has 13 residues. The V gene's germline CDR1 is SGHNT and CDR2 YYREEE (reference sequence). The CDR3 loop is CASSLQGVETQYF. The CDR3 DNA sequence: TGTGCCAGCAGCCTACAGGGCGTCGAGACCCAGTACTTC.

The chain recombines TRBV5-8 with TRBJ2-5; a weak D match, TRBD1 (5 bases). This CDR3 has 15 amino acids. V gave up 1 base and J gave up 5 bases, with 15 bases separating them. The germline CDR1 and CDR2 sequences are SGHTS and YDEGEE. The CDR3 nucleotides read TGTGCCAGCAGCTTGAGGGGTCAGGGTGGGGAGACCCAGTACTTC. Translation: CASSLRGQGGETQYF.

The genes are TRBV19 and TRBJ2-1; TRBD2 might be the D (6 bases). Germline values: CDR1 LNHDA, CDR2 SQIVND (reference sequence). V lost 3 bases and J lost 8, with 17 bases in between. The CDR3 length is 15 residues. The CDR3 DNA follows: TGTGCCAGTAGTATTCAGACGGGGGTAGTCGATGAGCAGTTCTTC. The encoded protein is CASSIQTGVVDEQFF.

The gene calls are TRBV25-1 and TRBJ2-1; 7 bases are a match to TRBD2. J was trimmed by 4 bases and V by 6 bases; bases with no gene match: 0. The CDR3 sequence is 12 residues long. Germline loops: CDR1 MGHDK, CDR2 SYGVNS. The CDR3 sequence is CASRGGYNEQFF. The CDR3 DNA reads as TGTGCCAGCAGGGGGGGGTACAATGAGCAGTTCTTC.

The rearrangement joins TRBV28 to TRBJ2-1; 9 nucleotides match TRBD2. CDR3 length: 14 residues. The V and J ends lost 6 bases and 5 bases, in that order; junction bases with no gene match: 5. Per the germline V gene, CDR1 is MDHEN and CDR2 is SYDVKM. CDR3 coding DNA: TGTGCCAGCAGCCTAGCGGGGAAAGACAATGAGCAGTTCTTC. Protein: CASSLAGKDNEQFF.

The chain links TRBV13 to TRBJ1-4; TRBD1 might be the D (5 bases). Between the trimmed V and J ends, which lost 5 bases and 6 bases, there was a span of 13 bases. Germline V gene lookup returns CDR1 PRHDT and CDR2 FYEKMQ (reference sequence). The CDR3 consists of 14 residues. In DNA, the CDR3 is TGTGCCAGCAGCCCCGGCAGGGAGGATGAAAAACTGTTTTTT. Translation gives CASSPGREDEKLFF.

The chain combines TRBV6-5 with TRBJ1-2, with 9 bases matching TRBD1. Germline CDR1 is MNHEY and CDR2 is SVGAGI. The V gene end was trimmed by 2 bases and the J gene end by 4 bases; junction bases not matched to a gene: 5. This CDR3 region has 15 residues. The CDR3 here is CASSYLQDRGYGYTF. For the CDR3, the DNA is TGTGCCAGCAGTTACCTCCAGGACAGGGGCTATGGCTACACCTTC.